This record concerns one T cell receptor (beta chain) sequence. This clonotype came up many times. Its antigen is not yet known. Base-call qualities are not available, and no considerably larger clone is one nucleotide away. This specimen comes from a study of tumor and adjacent non-tumor tissue in lung cancer (dated by TCRdb to the late 2010s). A note on the overall study: The cohort included approximately 13 adenocarcinoma, 2 squamous cell carcinoma and 1 small cell lung cancer patients. Ages among the approximately 15 patients ranged from about 31 to 76 years, there were roughly ten men and 5 women, and disease was at TNM stage I to III. A total of fewer than 150 million productive TCRbeta reads were generated by sequencing, corresponding to an average of about 4.2 million reads per sample. Using bulk TCRbeta repertoires from roughly 14 lung cancer patients, the study set lung tumor tissue side by side with matched distant non-tumor lung tissue. For each patient, one tumor sample and one normal lung sample were taken, giving 25 to 30 paired specimens that underwent TCRbeta CDR3 sequencing.

The CDR3 starts with the cysteine, ends with the phenylalanine, and has 14 residues. Of the read, only the CDR3 DNA is kept; its 42 bases are in frame from base 1. CDR1 and CDR2, per the germline V gene (reference sequence), are SEHNR and FQNEAQ. At the junction V is shortened by 1 base and J by 8 bases, with 12 bases in between. Library method: multiplex PCR. Sequencing took place on an Illumina HiSeq 2500. TCRbeta libraries were built by three rounds of nested PCR using primers (Table S4), following protocols modified from ARM-PCR. PCR products of 200-500 bp were gel-excised and purified with the QIAquick gel extraction kit before sequencing. The original pipeline was this. Reads were cleaned with Trimmomatic, merged with FLASH into complete CDR3 sequences, and assigned to V(D)J germline segments with MiTCR. Clonal diversity was computed as the inverse Simpson's index with VDJtools. In-frame sequences lacking a premature stop codon were counted as productive reads. The public reads were quality trimmed at Q25 with fastp and then assembled into clones with MiXCR by TCRdb, keeping productive beta chains. Rows are unified per CDR3 protein, each entry keeping the most common DNA and genes. The V and J calls and clone size come from TCRdb's table, not from the authors' own analysis. Counted in this sample were about 44,000 distinct CDR3 sequences; more than 60% of them appeared once. The top ten hold around 20% of the sample.

What the study reported, not specific to this receptor: Tumor tissue showed significantly greater TCR diversity (inverse Simpson) than normal lung tissue (approximately 400 vs 170, P = 0.0075, Mann-Whitney U test). With only about 16 patients in the cohort, the authors noted that larger samples and more detailed clinical data are needed. The top 100 clones made up a significantly larger cumulative share of the repertoire in normal lung than in tumor tissue. Peripheral blood was not sequenced, so blood TCRbeta repertoires were not examined in the lung cancer patients of the study. TCR diversity was significantly higher in younger patients, and greater tumor TCR diversity was associated with shorter overall survival and shorter disease-free survival. The methods do not name the sequencing platform or mention unique molecular identifiers.

RNA was extracted from bulk unsorted tissue and checked for quality with a NanoDrop ND-1000 and an Agilent 2100. For the normal lung samples, distant non-tumor tissue was collected more than 3 cm away from the tumor edge. Donors were newly diagnosed lung cancer patients admitted for thoracic surgery in China between August and November 2014, without prior chemotherapy. Anyone who had undergone radiotherapy or chemotherapy before, or who had another cancer at the same time, was left out of the study. Pieces of surgical tissue measuring roughly 1-2.1 cm3 were kept in RNAlater solution and stored at -80 degrees C until use.

The sequence came from a middle-aged woman with non-small cell lung cancer. Sequenced input: distant non-tumor lung tissue. The sequence joins TRBV7-9 to TRBJ2-1; the D gene is unclear. The nucleotide sequence reads as follows: TGTGCCAGCAGCTTAGGTGGGCCGATCGATGAGCAGTTCTTC. It codes for CASSLGGPIDEQFF.